The rows below give T cell receptor beta chains drawn from one sample of a study of T cell responses to AZD1222 COVID-19 vaccine. Profiling relied on immunoSEQ multiplex PCR, and the TCRdb table lists in-frame clones only, not all of them. The repertoire has more than 75,000 clones, approximately 90% of them found once; the top ten carry roughly 5.9%. Source: peripheral blood, taken 28 days after the second AZD1222 dose. The receptors derive from an adult who received the AZD1222 COVID-19 vaccine. Both conserved end residues are part of each CDR3. The D gene is left open where the match is weak. Some rows have no size entry. The others give once, few or many, or a class for an expanded clone.

j_gene	v_gene	d_gene	abundance	CDR3aa	CDR3nt
TRBJ1-4	TRBV6-2/TRBV6-3	-	-	CASSYSPVDYEKLFF	TGTGCCAGCAGTTACTCGCCAGTGGATTATGAAAAACTGTTTTTT
TRBJ2-2	TRBV27	TRBD1	-	CASSRGQGISNTGELFF	TGTGCCAGCAGTAGGGGACAGGGGATCTCGAACACCGGGGAGCTGTTTTTT
TRBJ1-6	TRBV6-2/TRBV6-3	-	-	CASSRPGQSPLHF	TGTGCCAGCAGCAGGCCCGGCCAATCACCCCTCCACTTT
TRBJ1-2	TRBV7-6	TRBD1	-	CASSPQGGSGYTF	TGTGCCAGCAGCCCACAGGGGGGCAGTGGCTACACCTTC
TRBJ1-4	TRBV18	-	once	CASSPGIPTNEKLFF	TGTGCCAGCTCACCTGGCATACCAACTAATGAAAAACTGTTTTTT
TRBJ1-6	TRBV28	-	-	CAGGSHNSPLHF	TGTGCCGGGGGCAGCCATAATTCACCCCTCCACTTT
TRBJ1-2	TRBV28	TRBD1	few	CASSPHRGYGYTF	TGTGCCAGCAGTCCTCACAGGGGTTATGGCTACACCTTC
TRBJ2-7	TRBV27	-	-	CASSRNRENYEQYF	TGTGCCAGCAGCCGAAACAGGGAGAACTACGAGCAGTACTTC
TRBJ1-1	TRBV13	-	-	CASSLRETAQNTEAFF	TGTGCCAGCAGCTTAAGAGAGACGGCGCAGAACACTGAAGCTTTCTTT
TRBJ1-6	TRBV5-1	TRBD1	-	CASSPSPTGGKVSPLHF	TGCGCCAGCAGTCCGTCCCCGACAGGGGGCAAGGTTTCACCCCTCCACTTT
TRBJ1-1	TRBV5-5	-	-	CASSLMSGINTEAFF	TGTGCCAGCAGCTTGATGTCAGGGATCAACACTGAAGCTTTCTTT
TRBJ1-5	TRBV10-3	-	once	CAISVSGRRDSNQPQHF	TGTGCCATCAGTGTTTCGGGTCGGCGGGATAGCAATCAGCCCCAGCATTTT
TRBJ1-2	TRBV11-2	-	-	CASSFNYGYTF	TGTGCCAGCAGCTTTAACTATGGCTACACCTTC
TRBJ1-5	TRBV7-9	-	-	CASSPSGRGNQPQHF	TGTGCCAGCAGCCCGTCGGGCAGGGGCAATCAGCCCCAGCATTTT
TRBJ1-4	TRBV5-6	-	-	CASSLDRSGEIGKLFF	TGTGCCAGCAGCTTGGACAGGTCGGGGGAGATCGGAAAACTGTTTTTT
TRBJ2-1	TRBV7-7	TRBD2	-	CASSPTSGGYNEQFF	TGTGCTAGCAGCCCGACTAGCGGGGGGTACAATGAGCAGTTCTTC
TRBJ1-1	TRBV7-2	TRBD1	-	CASSDRQGPEAFF	TGTGCCAGCAGCGATCGACAGGGCCCCGAAGCTTTCTTT
TRBJ2-7	TRBV19	-	-	CASSRVPDEQYF	TGTGCCAGTAGCAGGGTTCCCGACGAGCAGTACTTC
TRBJ2-7	TRBV5-6	-	-	CASSFTGGSYEQYF	TGTGCCAGCAGCTTCACAGGTGGATCCTACGAGCAGTACTTC
TRBJ2-1	TRBV5-5	TRBD1	-	CASSATGGTEQFF	TGTGCCAGCAGCGCGACAGGGGGCACTGAGCAGTTCTTC
TRBJ1-6	TRBV5-4	-	-	CASSGQGYNSPLHF	TGTGCCAGCAGCGGGCAGGGGTACAATTCACCCCTCCACTTT
TRBJ2-3	TRBV6-1	-	-	CASSELWTSTDTQYF	TGTGCCAGCAGTGAATTATGGACTAGCACAGATACGCAGTATTTT
TRBJ2-7	TRBV6-5	TRBD1	-	CASSSRDRSSYEQYF	TGTGCCAGCAGTTCGCGGGACAGGAGCTCCTACGAGCAGTACTTC
TRBJ1-4	TRBV27	-	-	CASSFSRGGRDEKLFF	TGTGCCAGCAGTTTTAGTCGGGGAGGGCGGGATGAAAAACTGTTTTTT
TRBJ1-1	TRBV10-3	TRBD1	-	CAISGDSEAFF	TGTGCCATCAGTGGGGACAGTGAAGCTTTCTTT
TRBJ1-5	TRBV6-2/TRBV6-3	-	-	CASSYSNNQPQHF	TGTGCCAGCAGTTACTCAAATAATCAGCCCCAGCATTTT
TRBJ1-5	TRBV19	TRBD1	-	CASRDRGVGPQHF	TGTGCCAGCCGCGACAGGGGGGTAGGGCCCCAGCATTTT
TRBJ1-2	TRBV29-1	-	-	CSSGQGPGYGYTF	TGCAGTTCGGGGCAGGGGCCGGGTTATGGCTACACCTTC
TRBJ2-2	TRBV24-1	-	-	CATSDPRGRTGELFF	TGTGCCACCAGTGATCCCCGGGGGAGGACCGGGGAGCTGTTTTTT
TRBJ1-1	TRBV6-6	-	-	CASSPYGPDSNTEAFF	TGTGCCAGCAGTCCATATGGCCCGGACTCAAACACTGAAGCTTTCTTT
TRBJ2-5	TRBV9	-	-	CASSVRELETQYF	TGTGCCAGCAGCGTGAGGGAGTTGGAGACCCAGTACTTC
TRBJ2-3	TRBV2	TRBD2	-	CASSEERGLQYF	TGTGCCAGCAGTGAAGAGCGGGGGCTGCAGTATTTT
TRBJ2-1	TRBV7-2	TRBD2	-	CASCTSGGDRDEQFF	TGTGCCAGCTGTACTAGCGGGGGGGATAGGGATGAGCAGTTCTTC
TRBJ1-2	TRBV28	-	-	CASSFGDRYGYTF	TGTGCCAGCAGTTTCGGGGACCGCTATGGCTACACCTTC
TRBJ1-2	TRBV20-1	-	-	CSTPSVGGYTF	TGCAGTACCCCTTCAGTGGGTGGCTACACCTTC